This T cell receptor (beta chain) came from a study of OX40 agonist ivuxolimab in advanced cancers. Study-level information: About 40% of patients had received prior checkpoint inhibitor therapy.

V shed 1 base and J shed 5 bases, with 6 bases lying between them. This CDR3 has 13 residues. CDR1 is MNHEY, CDR2 SMNVEV, per germline (reference sequence). Some clones are missing from TCRdb's copy, which holds only in-frame ones; the method was immunoSEQ multiplex PCR. Altogether more than 10,000 clones are present, about four fifths being singletons, with the ten largest covering roughly 19%. This clonotype was obtained from an adult with an advanced solid tumor such as melanoma, head and neck, liver or kidney cancer. This chain joins TRBV27 and TRBJ2-1; no clear D gene. The sequences come from CD4+ or CD8+ T cells sorted from blood, collected in a trial of the OX40 agonist ivuxolimab. CDR3 protein: CASSLFYHNEQFF. CDR3 DNA: TGTGCCAGCAGTTTATTCTATCACAATGAGCAGTTCTTC.